The rows below give T cell receptor beta chains drawn from one sample of a study of cytomegalovirus exposure and HLA in healthy donors. This table comes from immunoSEQ multiplex PCR, and its TCRdb copy is limited to in-frame clones, with some not included. In the table there are some 160,000 clones, 80% to 95% of which are singletons. The specimen sequenced was PBMCs. These receptors were taken from a man aged 18-30 years in good health and CMV-seronegative. Both conserved end residues are part of each CDR3. A D gene is named only where the DNA matches it firmly. Size is omitted from some rows. Given values are once, few, many or a class for expanded clones.

d_gene	v_gene	j_gene	abundance	CDR3aa	CDR3nt
.	TRBV6-5	TRBJ1-1	.	CASSPPQGGTEAFF	TGTGCCAGCAGTCCCCCCCAGGGTGGCACTGAAGCTTTCTTT
.	TRBV9	TRBJ2-1	.	CASSGEWASNDEQFF	TGTGCCAGCAGCGGGGAGTGGGCAAGTAACGATGAGCAGTTCTTC
.	TRBV9	TRBJ2-5	.	CASSVAPGTSQETQYF	TGTGCCAGCAGCGTAGCTCCCGGGACATCTCAAGAGACCCAGTACTTC
TRBD1	TRBV30	TRBJ2-7	once	CAWTPGQGFEQYF	TGTGCCTGGACACCGGGACAGGGATTCGAGCAGTACTTC
.	TRBV7-2	TRBJ1-1	once	CASSLGGLLTEAFF	TGTGCCAGCAGCTTAGGAGGGCTTCTAACTGAAGCTTTCTTT
TRBD2	TRBV6-1	TRBJ2-1	.	CASRGLAGGQFEQFF	TGTGCCAGCAGGGGACTAGCGGGGGGGCAATTTGAGCAGTTCTTC
.	TRBV27	TRBJ1-5	.	CASSLRENQPQHF	TGTGCCAGCAGTTTGAGGGAGAATCAGCCCCAGCATTTT
TRBD2	TRBV13	TRBJ2-2	.	CASSPFASGSPGELFF	TGTGCCAGCAGTCCATTCGCCAGCGGGAGCCCCGGGGAGCTGTTTTTT
.	TRBV9	TRBJ2-2	.	CASSRGSGELFF	TGTGCCAGCAGCAGGGGCTCCGGGGAGCTGTTTTTT
.	TRBV14	TRBJ1-3	.	CASSPGHSGNTIYF	TGTGCCAGCAGCCCGGGACACTCTGGAAACACCATATATTTT
.	TRBV7-8	TRBJ1-2	.	CASSPWSRANYGYTF	TGTGCCAGCAGCCCTTGGTCCAGGGCTAACTATGGCTACACCTTC
.	TRBV10-3	TRBJ2-4	.	CAISGADLTTAHDAKNIQYF	TGTGCCATCAGTGGGGCCGACCTGACGACAGCCCACGACGCCAAAAACATTCAGTACTTC
.	TRBV5-1	TRBJ2-2	.	CASSLDRSTGELFF	TGCGCCAGCAGCTTGGACAGGTCCACCGGGGAGCTGTTTTTT
TRBD1	TRBV18	TRBJ2-7	.	CASSQKKQGAVSYEQYF	TGTGCCAGCTCACAGAAGAAACAGGGGGCTGTCTCCTACGAGCAGTACTTC
TRBD1	TRBV6-6	TRBJ2-4	.	CASSYSRQGRNIQYF	TGTGCCAGCAGTTACTCTAGACAGGGTCGAAACATTCAGTACTTC
TRBD2	TRBV7-7	TRBJ2-5	.	CASSPGRGGGETQYF	TGTGCCAGCAGCCCTGGCCGCGGGGGTGGGGAGACCCAGTACTTC
TRBD1	TRBV4-1	TRBJ1-1	.	CASSQAQGVEAFF	TGCGCCAGCAGCCAAGCACAGGGGGTTGAAGCTTTCTTT
.	TRBV15	TRBJ1-3	.	CATSVHTSSGNTIYF	TGTGCCACCAGCGTACATACGTCCTCTGGAAACACCATATATTTT
TRBD1	TRBV7-3	TRBJ1-3	.	CASSPSAGGNTIYF	TGTGCCAGCAGCCCGTCGGCAGGGGGCAACACCATATATTTT
.	TRBV5-6	TRBJ2-4	.	CASSLQGGENIQYF	TGTGCCAGCAGCTTGCAGGGGGGCGAAAACATTCAGTACTTC
.	TRBV10-3	TRBJ1-3	.	CAIRREAGNTIYF	TGTGCCATCAGAAGGGAGGCTGGAAACACCATATATTTT
.	TRBV5-1	TRBJ2-3	.	CASSSLNLRVSTDTQYF	TGCGCCAGCAGCTCCTTAAATCTCAGGGTATCCACAGATACGCAGTATTTT
.	TRBV5-6	TRBJ2-3	.	CASSYRLELGTDTQYF	TGTGCCAGCAGCTACCGACTAGAGTTAGGGACAGATACGCAGTATTTT
.	TRBV5-1	TRBJ2-2	.	CASQGQGSTGELFF	TGCGCCAGCCAGGGTCAGGGATCCACCGGGGAGCTGTTTTTT
TRBD2	TRBV27	TRBJ2-3	.	CASSNYSGRALTDTQYF	TGTGCCAGCAGCAACTATAGCGGGAGGGCCCTCACAGATACGCAGTATTTT
TRBD2	TRBV7-7	TRBJ2-1	.	CASSRTSGSNNEQFF	TGTGCCAGCAGCCGTACTAGCGGGAGCAACAATGAGCAGTTCTTC
.	TRBV10-3	TRBJ1-3	.	CAITQDSSTGNTIYF	TGTGCCATCACCCAGGACAGTTCGACTGGAAACACCATATATTTT